These T cell receptor beta chains were read from a single sample in a study of T cell responses to AZD1222 COVID-19 vaccine. TCRdb keeps only in-frame clones here, not all; method: immunoSEQ multiplex PCR. Of approximately 70,000 clones listed, 88% are singletons. Specimen: peripheral blood, collected 28 days after the second dose of the MenACWY control vaccine. The receptors stem from an adult who received the MenACWY meningococcal vaccine as a control. The CDR3 runs from the conserved cysteine through the conserved F or W. Fields, in order: clone size, V gene, J gene, D gene, CDR3 DNA, CDR3 protein. D genes are given only for firm matches. Clone size is not always given. Where it is, it says once, few, many or a class for expanded clones.

>NA|TRBV6-1|TRBJ2-7|NA
TGTGCCAGCAGTGAATCCGGACCCTCCTACGAGCAGTACTTC
CASSESGPSYEQYF
>NA|TRBV4-1|TRBJ1-3|NA
TGCGCCAGCAGCCAAAACCCGACAGCGAGCTCTGGAAACACCATATATTTT
CASSQNPTASSGNTIYF
>NA|TRBV21-1|TRBJ1-6|NA
TGTGCCAGCAGACAGAGGGGACAGGGGGTTTGTAATTCACCCCTCCACTTT
CASRQRGQGVCNSPLHF
>NA|TRBV27|TRBJ1-1|NA
TGTGCCAGCAGTTTATCGATGGCGGCCAAGAACACTGAAGCTTTCTTT
CASSLSMAAKNTEAFF
>NA|TRBV7-2|TRBJ1-6|NA
TGTGCCAGCAGCTCCAGCGGGGCTAATTCACCCCTCCACTTT
CASSSSGANSPLHF
>once|TRBV5-4|TRBJ2-7|NA
TGTGCCAGCAGCTTTCGTGGGGACCTCGGGAAGCAGTACTTC
CASSFRGDLGKQYF
>NA|TRBV3-1/TRBV3-2|TRBJ2-3|NA
TGTGCCAGCAGCCATTCGTTCCAGGTCACAGATACGCAGTATTTT
CASSHSFQVTDTQYF
>NA|TRBV27|TRBJ1-1|NA
TGTGCCAGCAGTCTCAGGACAGCCGTATTGAACACTGAAGCTTTCTTT
CASSLRTAVLNTEAFF
>once|TRBV28|TRBJ2-1|NA
TGTGCCAGCAGTTTATCCGGGACTGCTGAGCAGTTCTTC
CASSLSGTAEQFF
>NA|TRBV25-1|TRBJ2-7|NA
TGTGCTTCGTCCGGTAGGACTGCACCCTACGAGCAGTACTTC
CASSGRTAPYEQYF
>NA|TRBV7-9|TRBJ2-3|TRBD1
TGTGCCAGCCGCTATACCGGGACAGGGAGCACAGATACGCAGTATTTT
CASRYTGTGSTDTQYF
>NA|TRBV14|TRBJ2-5|NA
TGTGCCAGCAGCCAACTCAGTGAGACCCAGTACTTC
CASSQLSETQYF
>NA|TRBV15|TRBJ2-3|TRBD2
TGTGCCACCAGCCCCCGCCCGGGGGGGCCCCTCACAGATACGCAGTATTTT
CATSPRPGGPLTDTQYF
>NA|TRBV12-3/TRBV12-4|TRBJ1-2|NA
TGTGCCAGCAGTTTCGAGGATGGCTACACCTTC
CASSFEDGYTF
>NA|TRBV5-8|TRBJ1-1|TRBD1
TGTGCCAGCAGCTTAACGGACAGGGGCGCCGCTTTCTTT
CASSLTDRGAAFF
>NA|TRBV2|TRBJ1-6|TRBD1
TGTGCCAGCAGAACCAGGACAGGGGACAATTCACCCCTCCACTTT
CASRTRTGDNSPLHF
>NA|TRBV7-2|TRBJ1-3|NA
TGTGCCAGCAGCTACGTTGGGGGGTACTCTGGAAACACCATATATTTT
CASSYVGGYSGNTIYF
>once|TRBV7-9|TRBJ2-7|TRBD1
TGTGCCAGCAGCTTCGCAGGGGGCCACGAGCAGTACTTC
CASSFAGGHEQYF
>NA|TRBV6-2/TRBV6-3|TRBJ1-2|NA
TGTGCCAGCAGTTACATGGGGGGCGTGCTTGGCTACACCTTC
CASSYMGGVLGYTF
>NA|TRBV4-2|TRBJ2-1|TRBD2
TGTGCCAGCAGCCAAGATTCCCTAGCGGGAGGGCGAAATGAGCAGTTCTTC
CASSQDSLAGGRNEQFF
>NA|TRBV4-3|TRBJ2-3|NA
TGCGCCAGCAGCCAAGGAGTAGGGACCGCTAGCACAGATACGCAGTATTTT
CASSQGVGTASTDTQYF
>NA|TRBV28|TRBJ1-5|TRBD1
TGTGCCAGCAGATTACCAGGGGGTTACGATCAGCCCCAGCATTTT
CASRLPGGYDQPQHF